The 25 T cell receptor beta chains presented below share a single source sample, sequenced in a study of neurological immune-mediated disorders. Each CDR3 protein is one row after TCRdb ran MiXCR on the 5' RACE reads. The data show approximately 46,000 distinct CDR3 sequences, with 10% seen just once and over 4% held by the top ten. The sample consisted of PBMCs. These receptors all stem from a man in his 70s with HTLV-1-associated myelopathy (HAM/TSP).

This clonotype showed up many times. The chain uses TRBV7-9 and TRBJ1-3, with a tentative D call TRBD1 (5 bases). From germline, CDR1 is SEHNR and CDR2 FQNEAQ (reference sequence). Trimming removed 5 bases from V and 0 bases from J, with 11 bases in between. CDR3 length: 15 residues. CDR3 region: CASSKTESSGNTIYF. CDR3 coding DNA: TGTGCCAGCAGCAAGACAGAGAGCTCTGGAAACACCATATATTTT.

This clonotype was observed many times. This CDR3 reads CASSLLGGSSTDTQYF. CDR3 DNA: TGTGCCAGCAGCCTACTAGGCGGGAGCAGCACAGATACGCAGTATTTT. The chain uses TRBV7-2 and TRBJ2-3; the match to TRBD2 covers 7 bases. The CDR3 sequence is 16 residues long. Losses at the gene ends were 5 bases for V and 0 bases for J; bases not matched to a gene: 8. Germline loops: CDR1 SGHTA, CDR2 FQGNSA.

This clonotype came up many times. CDR3 amino acids: CASSLDSSGRAFFF. Written as DNA, the CDR3 is TGTGCCAGCAGCTTGGATAGTAGCGGGAGGGCCTTCTTCTTC. This chain joins TRBV5-6 and TRBJ2-1; 11 nucleotides match TRBD2. The V and J ends lost 0 bases and 16 bases, in that order; junction bases with no gene match: 9. Germline V gives CDR1 SGHDT, CDR2 YYEEEE. The CDR3 loop spans 14 amino acids. Looking up the rest from reference TRBV5-6 and TRBJ2-1 gives the full variable domain: DAGVTQSPTHLIKTRGQQVTLRCSPKSGHDTVSWYQQALGQGPQFIFQYYEEEERQRGNFPDRFSGHQFPNYSSELNVNALLLGDSALYLCASSLDSSGRAFFFGPGTRLTVL.

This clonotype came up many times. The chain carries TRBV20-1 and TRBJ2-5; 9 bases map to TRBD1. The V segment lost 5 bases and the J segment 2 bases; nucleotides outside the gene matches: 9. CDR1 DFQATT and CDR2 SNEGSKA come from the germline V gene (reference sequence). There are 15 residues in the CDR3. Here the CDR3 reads CSALPGTGIQETQYF. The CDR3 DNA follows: TGCAGTGCTCTCCCGGGGACAGGGATTCAAGAGACCCAGTACTTC.

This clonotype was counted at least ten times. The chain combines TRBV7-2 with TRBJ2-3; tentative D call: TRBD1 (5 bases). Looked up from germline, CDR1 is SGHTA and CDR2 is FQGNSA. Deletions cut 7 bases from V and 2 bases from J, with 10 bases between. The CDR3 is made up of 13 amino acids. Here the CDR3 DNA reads TGTGCCAGCACCAGGGCCATCACAGATACGCAGTATTTT. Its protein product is CASTRAITDTQYF.

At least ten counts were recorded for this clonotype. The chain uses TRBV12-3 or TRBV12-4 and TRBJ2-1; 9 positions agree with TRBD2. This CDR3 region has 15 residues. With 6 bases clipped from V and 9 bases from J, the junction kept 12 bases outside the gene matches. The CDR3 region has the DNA TGTGCCAGCAGGCCCGTGGGCGGGAGGGCGGCTGAGCAGTTCTTC. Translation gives CASRPVGGRAAEQFF.

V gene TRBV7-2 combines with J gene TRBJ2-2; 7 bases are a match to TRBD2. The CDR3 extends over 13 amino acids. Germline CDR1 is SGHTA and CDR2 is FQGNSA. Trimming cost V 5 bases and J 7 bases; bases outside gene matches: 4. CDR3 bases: TGTGCCAGCAGCAAGGCTAGCGGCGGGGAGCTGTTTTTT. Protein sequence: CASSKASGGELFF. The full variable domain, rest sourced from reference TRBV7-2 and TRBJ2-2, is GAGVSQSPSNKVTEKGKDVELRCDPISGHTALYWYRQSLGQGLEFLIYFQGNSAPDKSGLPSDRFSAERTGGSVSTLTIQRTQQEDSAVYLCASSKASGGELFFGEGSRLTVL.

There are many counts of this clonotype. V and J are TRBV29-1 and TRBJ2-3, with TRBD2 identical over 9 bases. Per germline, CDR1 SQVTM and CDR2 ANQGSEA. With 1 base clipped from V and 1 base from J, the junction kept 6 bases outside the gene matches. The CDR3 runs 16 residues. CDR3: CSVEVIAGARTDTQYF. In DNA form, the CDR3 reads TGCAGCGTTGAAGTTATAGCGGGAGCACGCACAGATACGCAGTATTTT.

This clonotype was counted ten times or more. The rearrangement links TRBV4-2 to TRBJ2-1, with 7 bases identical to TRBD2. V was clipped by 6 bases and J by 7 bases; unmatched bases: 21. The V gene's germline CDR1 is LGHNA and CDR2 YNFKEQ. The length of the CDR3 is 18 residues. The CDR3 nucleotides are TGTGCCAGCAGGCCGATTCCTAGACTAGCAGGATACGAAAATGAGCAGTTCTTC. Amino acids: CASRPIPRLAGYENEQFF.

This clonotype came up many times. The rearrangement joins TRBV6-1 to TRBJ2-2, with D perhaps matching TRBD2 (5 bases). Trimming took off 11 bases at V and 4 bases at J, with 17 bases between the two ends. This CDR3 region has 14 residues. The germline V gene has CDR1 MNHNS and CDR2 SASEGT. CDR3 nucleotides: TGTGCCCACCCTGAGGAGCGGACCACCGGGGAGCTGTTTTTT. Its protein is CAHPEERTTGELFF.

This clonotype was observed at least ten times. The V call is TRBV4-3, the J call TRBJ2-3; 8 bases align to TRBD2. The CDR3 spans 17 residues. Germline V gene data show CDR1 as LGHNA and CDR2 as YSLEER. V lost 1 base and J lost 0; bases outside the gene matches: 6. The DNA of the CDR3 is TGCGCCAGCAGCCAAGTAGCCAGCGGGAGTAGCACAGATACGCAGTATTTT. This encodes CASSQVASGSSTDTQYF.

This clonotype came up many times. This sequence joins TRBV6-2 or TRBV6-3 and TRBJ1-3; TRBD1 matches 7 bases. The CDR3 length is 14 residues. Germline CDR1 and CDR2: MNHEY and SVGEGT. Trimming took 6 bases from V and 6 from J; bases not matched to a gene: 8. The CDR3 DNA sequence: TGTGCCAGCAGAGACCCAGGGGGTGAAAACACCATATATTTT. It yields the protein CASRDPGGENTIYF.

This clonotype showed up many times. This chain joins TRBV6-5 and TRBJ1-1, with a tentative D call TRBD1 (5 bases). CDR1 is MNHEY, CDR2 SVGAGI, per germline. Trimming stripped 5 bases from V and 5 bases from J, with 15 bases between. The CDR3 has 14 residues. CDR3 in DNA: TGTGCCAGCAGTACCGGACGTGAGGGGACTGAAGCTTTCTTT. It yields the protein CASSTGREGTEAFF.

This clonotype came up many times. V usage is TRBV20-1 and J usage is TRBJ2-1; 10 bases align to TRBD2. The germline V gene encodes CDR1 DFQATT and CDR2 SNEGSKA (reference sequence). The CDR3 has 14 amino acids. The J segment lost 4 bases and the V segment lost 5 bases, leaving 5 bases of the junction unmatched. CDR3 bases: TGCAGTGCTCGACTAGCGGGTCTTTACAATGAGCAGTTCTTC. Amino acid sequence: CSARLAGLYNEQFF.

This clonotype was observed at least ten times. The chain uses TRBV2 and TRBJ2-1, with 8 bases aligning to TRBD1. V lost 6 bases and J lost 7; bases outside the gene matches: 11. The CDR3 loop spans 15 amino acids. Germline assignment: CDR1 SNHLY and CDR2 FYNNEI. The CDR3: CASSPRDRGGNEQFF. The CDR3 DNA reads TGTGCCAGCAGCCCCCGCGACAGGGGTGGGAATGAGCAGTTCTTC.

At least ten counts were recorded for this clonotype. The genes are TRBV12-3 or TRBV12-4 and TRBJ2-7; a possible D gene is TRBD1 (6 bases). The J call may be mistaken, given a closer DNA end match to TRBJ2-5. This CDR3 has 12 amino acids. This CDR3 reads CASSTQGQTQYF. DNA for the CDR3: TGTGCCAGCAGTACACAGGGACAGACCCAGTACTTC.

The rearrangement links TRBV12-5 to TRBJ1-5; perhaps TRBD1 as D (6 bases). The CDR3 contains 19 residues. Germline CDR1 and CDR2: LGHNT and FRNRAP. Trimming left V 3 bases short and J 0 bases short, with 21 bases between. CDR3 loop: CASGFQGSHLSYSNQPQHF. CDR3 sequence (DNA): TGTGCTAGTGGTTTTCAGGGGAGCCACTTGTCTTATAGCAATCAGCCCCAGCATTTT.

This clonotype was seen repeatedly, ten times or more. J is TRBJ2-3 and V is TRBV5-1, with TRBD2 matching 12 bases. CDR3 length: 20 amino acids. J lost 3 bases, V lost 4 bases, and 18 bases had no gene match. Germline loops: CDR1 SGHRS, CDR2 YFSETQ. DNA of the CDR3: TGCGCCAGCAGCCAAAAAAAGACTAGCGGGAGCTGGGGCGGTACAGATACGCAGTATTTT. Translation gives CASSQKKTSGSWGGTDTQYF.

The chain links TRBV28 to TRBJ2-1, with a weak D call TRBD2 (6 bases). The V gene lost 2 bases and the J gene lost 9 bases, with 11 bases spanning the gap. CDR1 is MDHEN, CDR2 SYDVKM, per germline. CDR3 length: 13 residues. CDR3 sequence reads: CASSLVGGSEQFF. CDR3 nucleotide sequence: TGTGCCAGCAGTTTAGTCGGGGGATCTGAGCAGTTCTTC.

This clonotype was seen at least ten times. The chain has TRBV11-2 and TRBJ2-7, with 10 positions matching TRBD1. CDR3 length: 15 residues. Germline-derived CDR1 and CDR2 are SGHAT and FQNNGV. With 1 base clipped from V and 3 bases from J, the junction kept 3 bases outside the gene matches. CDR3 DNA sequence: TGTGCCAGCAGCTTAGGATGGACAGGGGGCTACGAGCAGTACTTC. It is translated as CASSLGWTGGYEQYF.

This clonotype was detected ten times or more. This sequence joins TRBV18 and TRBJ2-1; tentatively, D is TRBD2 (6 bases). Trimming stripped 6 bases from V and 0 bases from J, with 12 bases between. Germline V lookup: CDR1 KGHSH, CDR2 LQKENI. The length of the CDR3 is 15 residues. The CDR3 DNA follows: TGTGCCAGCTCCGGAGGGAGCGGCTCCTACAATGAGCAGTTCTTC. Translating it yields CASSGGSGSYNEQFF.

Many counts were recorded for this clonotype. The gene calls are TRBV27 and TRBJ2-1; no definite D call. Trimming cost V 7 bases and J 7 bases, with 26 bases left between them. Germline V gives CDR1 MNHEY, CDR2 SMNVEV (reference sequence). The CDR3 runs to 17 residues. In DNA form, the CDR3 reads TGTGCCAGCATGAGCGTTGTTACGGGCGGTTTGGAGAATGAGCAGTTCTTC. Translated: CASMSVVTGGLENEQFF.

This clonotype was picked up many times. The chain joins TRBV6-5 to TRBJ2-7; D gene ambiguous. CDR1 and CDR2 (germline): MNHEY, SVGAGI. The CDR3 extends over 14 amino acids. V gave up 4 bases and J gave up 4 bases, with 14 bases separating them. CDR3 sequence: CASSSRSPEYEQYF. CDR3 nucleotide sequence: TGTGCCAGCAGTTCGAGATCCCCCGAATACGAGCAGTACTTC.

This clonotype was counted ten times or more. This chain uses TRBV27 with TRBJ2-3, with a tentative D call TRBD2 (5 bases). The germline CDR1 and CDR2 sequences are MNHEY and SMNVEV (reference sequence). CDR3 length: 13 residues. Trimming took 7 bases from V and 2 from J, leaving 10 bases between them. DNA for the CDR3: TGTGCCAGCAATATGCGGGCCACAGATACGCAGTATTTT. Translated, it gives CASNMRATDTQYF.

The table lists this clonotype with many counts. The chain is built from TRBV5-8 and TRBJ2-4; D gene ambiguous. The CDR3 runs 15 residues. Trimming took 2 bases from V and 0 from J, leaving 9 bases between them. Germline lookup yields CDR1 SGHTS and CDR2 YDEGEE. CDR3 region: CASSFLGRAKNIQYF. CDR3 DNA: TGTGCCAGCAGCTTTTTAGGACGAGCCAAAAACATTCAGTACTTC.